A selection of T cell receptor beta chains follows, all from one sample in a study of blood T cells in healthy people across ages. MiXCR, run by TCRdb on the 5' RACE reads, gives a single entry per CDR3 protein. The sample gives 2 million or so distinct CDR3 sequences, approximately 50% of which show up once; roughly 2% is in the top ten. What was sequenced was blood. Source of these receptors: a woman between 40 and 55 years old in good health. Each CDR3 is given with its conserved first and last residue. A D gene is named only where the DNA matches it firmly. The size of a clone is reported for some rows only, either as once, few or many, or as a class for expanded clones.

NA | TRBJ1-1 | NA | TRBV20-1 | TGCAGTGCTAGTGGTAAACCGGGACTGACGAACACTGAAGCTTTCTTT | CSASGKPGLTNTEAFF
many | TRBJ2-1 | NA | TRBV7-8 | TGTGCCAGCAGCTTAAGGAGCTCCTACAATGAGCAGTTCTTC | CASSLRSSYNEQFF
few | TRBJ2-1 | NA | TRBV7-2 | TGTGCCAGCAGCACCTTCGCCTATATTGAGCAGTTCTTC | CASSTFAYIEQFF
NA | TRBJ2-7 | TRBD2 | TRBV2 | TGTGCCAGCAGTCAGACTAGCGGCAGCGAGCAGTACTTC | CASSQTSGSEQYF
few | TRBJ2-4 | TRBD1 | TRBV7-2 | TGTGCCAGCAGCTCTGACAGGGACATTCAGTACTTC | CASSSDRDIQYF
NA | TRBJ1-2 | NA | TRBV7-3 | TGTGCCAGCAGCTTAGATTACGGGGCCGGCTATGGCTACACCTTC | CASSLDYGAGYGYTF
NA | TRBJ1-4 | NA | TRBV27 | TGTGCCAGCAGTCCCAACGGACAGAGTAATGAAAAACTGTTTTTT | CASSPNGQSNEKLFF
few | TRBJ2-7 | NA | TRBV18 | TGTGCCAGCTCACAAGACGTAAACCCCAACGAGCAGTACTTC | CASSQDVNPNEQYF
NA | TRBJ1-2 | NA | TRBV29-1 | TGCAGCGTTGAAGGGCGAGACGGGGCCTATGGCTACACCTTC | CSVEGRDGAYGYTF
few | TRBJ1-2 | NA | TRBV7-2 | TGTGCCAGCAGCTTAAGGGCAGGCGACTATGGCTACACCTTC | CASSLRAGDYGYTF
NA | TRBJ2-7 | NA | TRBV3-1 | TGTGCCAGCAGCCAAGAACCAGCGGCCGAGCAGTACTTC | CASSQEPAAEQYF
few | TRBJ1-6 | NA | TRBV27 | TGTGCCAGCAGTTTAGGCTCCTACTCCTATAATTCACCCCTCCACTTT | CASSLGSYSYNSPLHF
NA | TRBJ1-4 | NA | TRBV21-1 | TGTGCCAAGACATACCCCAGGGGAGGATGTTCCAGGGAAAAACTGTTTTTT | CAKTYPRGGCSREKLFF
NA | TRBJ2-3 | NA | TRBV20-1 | TGCAGTGCTACCGGAAATGCAGATACGCAGTATTTT | CSATGNADTQYF
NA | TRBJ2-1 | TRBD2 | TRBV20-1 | TGCAGTGCTCACCCCGAGACTAGCGAGACCTACAATGAGCAGTTCTTC | CSAHPETSETYNEQFF
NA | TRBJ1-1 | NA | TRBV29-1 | TGCAGCGTTGAGCCGACTGAAGCTTTCTTT | CSVEPTEAFF
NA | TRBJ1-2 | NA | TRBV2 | TGTGCCAGCAGTGACGGGACGGCGAATCGGGGCTATGGCTACACCTTC | CASSDGTANRGYGYTF
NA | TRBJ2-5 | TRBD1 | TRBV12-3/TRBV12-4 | TGTGCCAGCAGCCTCGACAGGGTAGAGTGGGAGACCCAGTACTTC | CASSLDRVEWETQYF
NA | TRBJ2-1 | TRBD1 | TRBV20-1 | TGCAGTGCTAGGTCGGGACAGCTTCCCCCCTACAATGAGCAGTTCTTC | CSARSGQLPPYNEQFF
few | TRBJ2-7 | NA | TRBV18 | TGTGCCAGCTCACCACCGTCGGCAATCCGCTCCTACGAGCAGTACTTC | CASSPPSAIRSYEQYF
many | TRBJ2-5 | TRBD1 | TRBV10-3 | TGTGCCATCGGGGGACAGAGCCAAGAGACCCAGTACTTC | CAIGGQSQETQYF
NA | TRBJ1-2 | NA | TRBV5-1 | TGCGCCAGCAGCTTGGGGGAGGGATCTGCTAACTATGGCTACACCTTC | CASSLGEGSANYGYTF
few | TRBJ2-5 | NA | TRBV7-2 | TGTGCCAGCAGCTATTCCCCGAGACAGGACCCGCGGAAGATATTGGAGACCCAGTACTTC | CASSYSPRQDPRKILETQYF
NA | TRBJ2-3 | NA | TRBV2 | TGTGCCAGCAGACCCGGGCCCTGGGCCACAGATACGCAGTATTTT | CASRPGPWATDTQYF
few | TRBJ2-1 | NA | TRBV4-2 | TGTGCCAGCAGCCCAGGCGCCGAATACAATGAGCAGTTCTTC | CASSPGAEYNEQFF
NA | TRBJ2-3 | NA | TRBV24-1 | TGTGCCACCAGTGATCTCGGCGGGGGCCCTAGCACAGATACGCAGTATTTT | CATSDLGGGPSTDTQYF
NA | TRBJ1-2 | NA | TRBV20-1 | TGCAGTGCTAGAGAAGGCCAGATGGTATACGGCTACACCTTC | CSAREGQMVYGYTF
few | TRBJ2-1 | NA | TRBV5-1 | TGCGCCAGCAGCTTGGACTGGGACTCATACTACAATGAGCAGTTCTTC | CASSLDWDSYYNEQFF
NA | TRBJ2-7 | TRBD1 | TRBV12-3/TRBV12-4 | TGTGCCAGCAGTCCAAGACAGGGATTAATCTACGAGCAGTACTTC | CASSPRQGLIYEQYF
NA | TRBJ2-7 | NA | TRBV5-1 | TGCGCCAGCAGCCTAGGGGAACTGACCTACGAGCAGTACTTC | CASSLGELTYEQYF
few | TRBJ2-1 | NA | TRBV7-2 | TGTGCCAGCAGCTTTGCGGCGGAGTCCTACAATGAGCAGTTCTTC | CASSFAAESYNEQFF
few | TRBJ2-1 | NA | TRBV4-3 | TGCGCCAGCAGCCAAGTCCTGGAGGGGGGGTCCAATGAGCAGTTCTTC | CASSQVLEGGSNEQFF
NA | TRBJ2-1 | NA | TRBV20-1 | TGCAGTGCTAACCTCGACCGACTAGGCTCCAACAATGAGCAGTTCTTC | CSANLDRLGSNNEQFF
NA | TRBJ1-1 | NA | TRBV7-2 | TGTGCCAGCAGCTTGGGCGGCAACCCCAGGGCTTTCTTT | CASSLGGNPRAFF
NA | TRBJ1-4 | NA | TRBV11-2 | TGTGCCAGCAGCTTAAGTGCAAGGGTGACTAATGAAAAACTGTTTTTT | CASSLSARVTNEKLFF
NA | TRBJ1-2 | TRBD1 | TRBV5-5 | TGTGCCAGCAGCTTGGTACAGGGGGCTAAGACCTATGGCTACACCTTC | CASSLVQGAKTYGYTF
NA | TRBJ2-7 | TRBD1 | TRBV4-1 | TGCGCCAGCAGCCAAGATGACCGGGACAGGGGTTACGAGCAGTACTTC | CASSQDDRDRGYEQYF
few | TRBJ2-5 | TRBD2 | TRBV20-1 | TGCAGTGCTAGAGATAATATCGGACTAGCGGGGGCTTTATGGGAGACCCAGTACTTC | CSARDNIGLAGALWETQYF
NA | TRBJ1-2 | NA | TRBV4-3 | TGCGCCAGCAGCCAAGATCTCCAGGCAATCAACTATGGCTACACCTTC | CASSQDLQAINYGYTF
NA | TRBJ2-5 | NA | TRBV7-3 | TGTGCCAGCAGCCCGATCGGAACCTCCGAGGGTAGGGAGACCCGGTACTTC | CASSPIGTSEGRETRYF
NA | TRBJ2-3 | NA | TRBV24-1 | TGTGCCACCAGTGATGATCTTATCACAGATACGCAGTATTTT | CATSDDLITDTQYF
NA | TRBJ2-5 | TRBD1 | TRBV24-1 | TGTGCCACCAGTGATTTGGTCCCAGGGGGAGAGACCCAGTACTTC | CATSDLVPGGETQYF
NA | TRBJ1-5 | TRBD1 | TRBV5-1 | TGCGCCAGCAGCAGGCTCCCAACAGGGGAAAATCAGCCCCAGCATTTT | CASSRLPTGENQPQHF
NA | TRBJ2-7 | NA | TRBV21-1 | TGTGCCAGCAGCAAAAAGGTCCGCAACCGGGACAGGGAGGCCGAGCAGTACTTC | CASSKKVRNRDREAEQYF
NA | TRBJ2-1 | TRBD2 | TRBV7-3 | TGTGCCAGCAGCAAAACCCGCGCGGGGGGTCTGAATGAGCAGTTCTTC | CASSKTRAGGLNEQFF
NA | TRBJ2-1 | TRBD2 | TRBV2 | TGTGCCAGCAGTAGGAGGACAGTTAGCGGGGGGGCGATTGAGCAGTTCTTC | CASSRRTVSGGAIEQFF
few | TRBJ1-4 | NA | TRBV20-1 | TGCAGTGCTAGAGCGGTCAGGGTTTATGAAAAACTGTTTTTT | CSARAVRVYEKLFF
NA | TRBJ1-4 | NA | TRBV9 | TGTGCCTGCAGCGTAGGGCCTAATGAAAAACTGTTTTTT | CACSVGPNEKLFF
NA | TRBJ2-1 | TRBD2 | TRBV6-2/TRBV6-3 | TGTGCCAGCAGTCCCGGGGGGTCAGGACTAGCGGGGGGGAATGAGCAGTTCTTC | CASSPGGSGLAGGNEQFF
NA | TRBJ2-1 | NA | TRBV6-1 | TGTGCCAGCAGTGAGGGAAAAAGCTCCTACAATGAGCAGTTCTTC | CASSEGKSSYNEQFF
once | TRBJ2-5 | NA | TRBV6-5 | TGTGCCAGCAGTTATGGAACGGGTAACCAGGAGACCCAGTACTTC | CASSYGTGNQETQYF
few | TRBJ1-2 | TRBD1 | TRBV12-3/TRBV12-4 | TGTGCCAGCAGCAAGGGGGCTCAGAACTATGGCTACACCTTC | CASSKGAQNYGYTF
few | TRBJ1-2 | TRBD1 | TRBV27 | TGTGCCAGCAGTTTCCTAACAGGGGTCTTTAACTATGGCTACACCTTC | CASSFLTGVFNYGYTF
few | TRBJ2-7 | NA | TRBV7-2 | TGTGCCAGCAGCTTCGGGTCTGTGGCCTACGAGCAGTACTTC | CASSFGSVAYEQYF
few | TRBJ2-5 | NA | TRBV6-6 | TGTGCCAGCAGTTACTCGATGGGACAACTAGAGACCCAGTACTTC | CASSYSMGQLETQYF